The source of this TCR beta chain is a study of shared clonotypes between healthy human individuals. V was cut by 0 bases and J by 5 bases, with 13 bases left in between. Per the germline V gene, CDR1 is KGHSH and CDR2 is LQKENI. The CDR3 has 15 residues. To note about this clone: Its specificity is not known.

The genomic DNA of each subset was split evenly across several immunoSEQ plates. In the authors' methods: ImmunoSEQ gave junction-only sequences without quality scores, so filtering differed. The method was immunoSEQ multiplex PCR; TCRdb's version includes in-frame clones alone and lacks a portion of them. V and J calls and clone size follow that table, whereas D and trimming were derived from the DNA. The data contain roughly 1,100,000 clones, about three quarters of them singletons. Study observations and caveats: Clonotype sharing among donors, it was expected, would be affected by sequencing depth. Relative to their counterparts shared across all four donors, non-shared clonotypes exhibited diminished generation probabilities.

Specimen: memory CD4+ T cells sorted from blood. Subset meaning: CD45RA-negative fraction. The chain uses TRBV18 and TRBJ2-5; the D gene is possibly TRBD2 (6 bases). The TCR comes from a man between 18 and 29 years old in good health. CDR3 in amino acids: CASSPPGGSRETQYF. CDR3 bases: TGTGCCAGCTCACCACCGGGGGGATCGAGGGAGACCCAGTACTTC.